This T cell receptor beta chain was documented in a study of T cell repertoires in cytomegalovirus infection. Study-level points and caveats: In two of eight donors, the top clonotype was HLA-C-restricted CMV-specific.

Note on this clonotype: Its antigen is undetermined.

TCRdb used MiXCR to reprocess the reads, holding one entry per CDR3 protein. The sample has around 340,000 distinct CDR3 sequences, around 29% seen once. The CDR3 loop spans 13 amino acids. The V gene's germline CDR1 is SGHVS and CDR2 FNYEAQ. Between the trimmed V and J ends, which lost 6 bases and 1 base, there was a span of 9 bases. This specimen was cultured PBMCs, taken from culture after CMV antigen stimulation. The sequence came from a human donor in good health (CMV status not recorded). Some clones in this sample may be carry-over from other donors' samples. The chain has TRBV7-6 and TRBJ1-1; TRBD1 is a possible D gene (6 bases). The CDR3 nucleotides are TGTGCCAGCAGAAGGGGACAGAACACTGAAGCTTTCTTT. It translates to CASRRGQNTEAFF. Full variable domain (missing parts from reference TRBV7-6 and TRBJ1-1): GAGVSQSPRYKVTKRGQDVALRCDPISGHVSLYWYRQALGQGPEFLTYFNYEAQQDKSGLPNDRFSAERPEGSISTLTIQRTEQRDSAMYRCASRRGQNTEAFFGQGTRLTVV.